This T cell receptor beta chain was observed in a study of early stage breast cancer tumors. Overall study: Among some twelve ER+/PR+/HER2- tumors, eight were ductal, four lobular.

The data were produced by immunoSEQ multiplex PCR, yet TCRdb's version contains in-frame clones alone and is incomplete. The top ten hold about 1.3% of the sample, which has 40,000 to 60,000 clones, 65% to 90% seen once. Comments on this clone: Its antigen is unidentified.

The study's findings and limits: Tumor and normal breast were distinguished via blood comparison in about 90% of the 16 patients. Most shared enriched TCRB sequences were commonly generated ones.

The sample consisted of blood. The clonotype originates from a person aged 45 to 59 with breast cancer.

The CDR3, as DNA: TGTGCCAGCAGTGATTCTGGGACAGGGAGGGCTAACTATGGCTACACCTTC. Amino acids: CASSDSGTGRANYGYTF. The chain is built from TRBV6-1 and TRBJ1-2; 9 positions agree with TRBD1. CDR3 length equals 17 residues. After removal of 3 bases from V and 0 bases from J, the junction contained 8 bases not matched to a gene. CDR1 is MNHNS and CDR2 is SASEGT in the germline V gene.